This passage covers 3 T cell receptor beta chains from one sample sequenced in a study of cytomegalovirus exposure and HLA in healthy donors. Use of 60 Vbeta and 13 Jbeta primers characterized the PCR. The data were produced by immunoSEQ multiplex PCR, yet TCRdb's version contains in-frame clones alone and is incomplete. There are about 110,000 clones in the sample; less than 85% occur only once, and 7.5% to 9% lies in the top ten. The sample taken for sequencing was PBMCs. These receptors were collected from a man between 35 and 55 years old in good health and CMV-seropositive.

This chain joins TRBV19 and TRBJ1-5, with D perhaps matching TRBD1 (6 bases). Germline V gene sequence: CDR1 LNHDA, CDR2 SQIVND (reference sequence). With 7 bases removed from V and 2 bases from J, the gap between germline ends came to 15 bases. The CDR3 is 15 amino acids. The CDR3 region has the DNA TGTGCCAGTACCCGGAGTGGGGGCGGCAATCAGCCCCAGCATTTT. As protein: CASTRSGGGNQPQHF.

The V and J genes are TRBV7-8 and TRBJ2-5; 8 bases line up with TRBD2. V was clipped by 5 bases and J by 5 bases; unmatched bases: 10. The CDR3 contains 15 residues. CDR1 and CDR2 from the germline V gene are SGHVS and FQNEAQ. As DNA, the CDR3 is TGTGCCAGCAGCGTTCGTAGCGGGGCGATTGAGACCCAGTACTTC. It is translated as CASSVRSGAIETQYF.

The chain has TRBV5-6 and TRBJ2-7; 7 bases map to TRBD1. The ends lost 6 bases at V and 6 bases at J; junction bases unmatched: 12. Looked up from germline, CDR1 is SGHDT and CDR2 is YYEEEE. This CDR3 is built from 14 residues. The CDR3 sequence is CASNPLAGGTEQYF. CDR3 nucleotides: TGTGCCAGCAACCCGCTGGCAGGGGGAACCGAGCAGTACTTC. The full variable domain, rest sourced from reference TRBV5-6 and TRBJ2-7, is DAGVTQSPTHLIKTRGQQVTLRCSPKSGHDTVSWYQQALGQGPQFIFQYYEEEERQRGNFPDRFSGHQFPNYSSELNVNALLLGDSALYLCASNPLAGGTEQYFGPGTRLTVT.